The clone carrying this T cell receptor beta chain has more than one count but fewer than ten. No antigen is known for it. Profiling relied on immunoSEQ multiplex PCR, and the TCRdb table lists in-frame clones only, not all of them. The repertoire holds about 78,000 clones, with roughly 91% as singletons. The V end was cut by 6 bases, the J end by 6 bases, with 12 bases between. Germline lookup yields CDR1 SNHLY and CDR2 FYNNEI. This CDR3 has 13 amino acids. This specimen comes from a study of OX40 agonist ivuxolimab in advanced cancers. Across the study: The patients received agonistic anti-OX40 (CD134) antibody ivuxolimab. Patients got intravenous ivuxolimab at 0.01 to 10 mg/kg every 2 weeks. Dose-escalation patients were diagnosed with hepatocellular carcinoma, melanoma, renal cell cancer or head and neck cancer. Study-wide results and limits: Nonresponders, in some cases, also had low normalized T-cell clonal expansion.

Here the sequenced sample was CD4+ or CD8+ T cells sorted from blood, taken in a trial of the OX40 agonist ivuxolimab. This TCR came from an adult with an advanced solid tumor such as melanoma, head and neck, liver or kidney cancer. The chain uses TRBV2 and TRBJ1-5; no clear D. CDR3 region: CASSKGVGQPQHF. The CDR3, as DNA: TGTGCCAGCAGCAAGGGTGTGGGTCAGCCCCAGCATTTT.